The sequence of this T cell receptor beta chain was determined in a study of cytomegalovirus exposure and HLA in healthy donors. Study overall: An earlier analysis identified 120 million or so unique TCR beta sequences in 150 million to 200 million T cells. Study-wide results and limits: Accurate prediction of most subjects' HLA-A and HLA-B alleles from TCR beta sequences was reported.

This clone has just a few counts. The antigen remains unidentified. Primers: 60 Vbeta forward and 13 Jbeta reverse. Measured with immunoSEQ multiplex PCR; TCRdb has only the in-frame clones, and not every one. The table lists under 200,000 clones, over 75% of them singletons, with more than 0.4% in the top ten. The germline gives CDR1 SEHNR, CDR2 FQNEAQ (reference sequence). The CDR3 has 13 amino acids. V lost 2 bases and J lost 5, with 10 bases in between. V gene TRBV7-9 combines with J gene TRBJ2-7, with unresolved D. The sample consisted of PBMCs. The sequence came from a woman aged 50 to 60 in good health and CMV-seronegative. This CDR3 is CASSLFSGNEQYF. The CDR3 DNA is TGTGCCAGCAGCTTATTCAGTGGCAACGAGCAGTACTTC.